The text below deals with one T cell receptor beta chain. The target antigen is unknown. The data derive from a study of T-cell memory formation after mild COVID-19. Across the study: The two donors had largely donor-specific TCR clusters.

The germline V gene has CDR1 MNHEY and CDR2 SMNVEV (reference sequence). The CDR3 has 13 amino acids. V lost 6 bases and J lost 11; bases outside the gene matches: 11. Findings and limits, study-wide: Clones that got smaller from day 15 to 85 had even CD4/CD8, while clones growing later tipped toward CD4+. The study found contracting CD4+ clones mainly in CM and EM and contracting CD8+ clones in EMRA.

TCRalpha and TCRbeta libraries used 5'RACE with constant-segment primers and UMIs. MiXCR was run by TCRdb on the 5' RACE reads, yielding one entry per CDR3 protein. The sample has around 320,000 distinct CDR3 sequences, around 28% seen once. The sequence derives from an adult woman who had mild COVID-19 (a few samples of this study predate the infection). Cell type and time point are not known. Sequenced material: PBMCs or a T cell subset sorted from them (not recorded which). This rearrangement joins TRBV27 to TRBJ2-7; the match to TRBD1 covers 9 bases. As DNA, the CDR3 is TGTGCCAGCAGCCCACAGGGGGCAATCGTCAAGTACTTC. Translated: CASSPQGAIVKYF.